These 18 T cell receptor beta chains originate from one sample sequenced in a study of cytomegalovirus exposure and HLA in healthy donors. The PCR ran on 60 Vbeta and 13 Jbeta primers. Using immunoSEQ multiplex PCR, the repertoire was profiled, and TCRdb retains in-frame clones only, with some absent. The sample lists 150,000 to 200,000 clones, around two thirds occurring once. Specimen: PBMCs. These TCRs come from a man younger than 40 in good health and CMV-seropositive.

This clone has only one observation. V usage is TRBV5-1 and J usage is TRBJ2-1, with 11 bases fitting TRBD2. This CDR3 has 14 residues. V gave up 1 base and J gave up 10 bases; unmatched junction bases: 4. From germline, CDR1 is SGHRS and CDR2 YFSETQ. DNA of the CDR3: TGCGCCAGCAGCTTGCTAGCGGGAGGTCGCGAGCAGTTCTTC. Translating gives CASSLLAGGREQFF. Complete variable domain (other parts from reference TRBV5-1 and TRBJ2-1): KAGVTQTPRYLIKTRGQQVTLSCSPISGHRSVSWYQQTPGQGLQFLFEYFSETQRNKGNFPGRFSGRQFSNSRSEMNVSTLELGDSALYLCASSLLAGGREQFFGPGTRLTVL.

This clone was seen more than once but under ten times. The rearrangement joins TRBV6-5 to TRBJ1-1; D is uncertain. The germline CDR1 and CDR2 sequences are MNHEY and SVGAGI. The CDR3 loop spans 15 amino acids. Between the trimmed V and J ends, which lost 2 bases and 6 bases, there was a span of 16 bases. The CDR3 loop is CASSYAHPSVAEAFF. The CDR3 DNA is TGTGCCAGCAGTTACGCCCACCCCTCGGTGGCTGAAGCTTTCTTT.

As to this clone: A read error may account for a junction end that differs from germline. The chain is built from TRBV7-9 and TRBJ2-3, with 8 positions matching TRBD2. This CDR3 has 16 amino acids. The germline gives CDR1 SEHNR, CDR2 FQNEAQ (reference sequence). DNA for the CDR3: TGTTCCAGCAGCTTAGGTAGCGGGACTACGACAGATACGCAGTATTTT. It codes for CSSSLGSGTTTDTQYF.

This clone showed up just a few times. The chain combines TRBV5-4 with TRBJ2-4, with a weak D call TRBD2 (6 bases). Trimming removed 5 bases from V and 0 bases from J, with 15 bases in between. Looked up from germline, CDR1 is SGHNT and CDR2 is YYREEE (reference sequence). The length of the CDR3 is 16 residues. CDR3 region: CASSSGSTIAKNIQYF. DNA of the CDR3: TGTGCCAGCAGTTCCGGGAGCACTATAGCCAAAAACATTCAGTACTTC.

The V call is TRBV6-5, the J call TRBJ2-1, with TRBD1 matching over 7 bases. Germline CDR1 reads MNHEY; CDR2 reads SVGAGI. This CDR3 comprises 14 residues. V shed 2 bases and J 2 bases; nucleotides not matched to a gene: 0. CDR3: CASSYGTAYNEQFF. The CDR3 region has the DNA TGTGCCAGCAGTTACGGGACAGCCTACAATGAGCAGTTCTTC.

The chain combines TRBV5-1 with TRBJ2-2; a weak D match, TRBD2 (5 bases). V lost 2 bases and J 1 base, leaving 6 bases between the germline ends. Germline V gives CDR1 SGHRS, CDR2 YFSETQ. This CDR3 is built from 14 residues. CDR3 coding DNA: TGCGCCAGCAGCTTCGGGATGAACACCGGGGAGCTGTTTTTT. Translation: CASSFGMNTGELFF.

The genes are TRBV25-1 and TRBJ2-3; D might be TRBD2 (5 bases). Germline CDR1 and CDR2: MGHDK and SYGVNS. The CDR3 is made up of 15 amino acids. V was pared by 8 bases and J by 0 bases, with 15 bases between. The CDR3 is CASAFVAGSTDTQYF. The CDR3, as DNA: TGTGCCAGCGCTTTCGTGGCGGGTAGCACAGATACGCAGTATTTT.

The chain combines TRBV27 with TRBJ2-7; the match to TRBD1 covers 8 bases. Per germline, CDR1 MNHEY and CDR2 SMNVEV (reference sequence). V shed 6 bases and J 5 bases; nucleotides not matched to a gene: 9. The CDR3 covers 14 residues. The CDR3 loop reads CASRPRTGPNEQYF. CDR3 nucleotide sequence: TGTGCCAGCAGACCACGGACAGGGCCTAACGAGCAGTACTTC.

The chain has TRBV5-4 and TRBJ2-1; weak D call: TRBD1 (5 bases). Germline CDR1 reads SGHNT; CDR2 reads YYREEE (reference sequence). This CDR3 is built from 12 residues. V lost 5 bases and J lost 8, with 11 bases in between. In DNA, the CDR3 is TGTGCCAGCAGATTCCTAGGGGATGAGCAGTTCTTC. Amino acids: CASRFLGDEQFF. The whole variable domain, remainder taken from reference TRBV5-4 and TRBJ2-1, is ETGVTQSPTHLIKTRGQQVTLRCSSQSGHNTVSWYQQALGQGPQFIFQYYREEENGRGNFPPRFSGLQFPNYSSELNVNALELDDSALYLCASRFLGDEQFFGPGTRLTVL.

The chain combines TRBV27 with TRBJ2-3; D might be TRBD2 (6 bases). Trimming cost V 8 bases and J 3 bases, with 18 bases left between them. Germline CDR1 is MNHEY and CDR2 is SMNVEV (reference sequence). The CDR3 is made up of 15 amino acids. CDR3 loop: CASGYSIGSTDTQYF. As DNA, the CDR3 is TGTGCCAGCGGATACTCCATCGGGAGTACAGATACGCAGTATTTT.

This clone was seen just once. J is TRBJ1-1 and V is TRBV27; 8 bases line up with TRBD1. Germline V gene sequence: CDR1 MNHEY, CDR2 SMNVEV (reference sequence). V lost 5 bases to trimming and J lost 2 bases; unmatched junction nucleotides: 1. This CDR3 spans 13 amino acids. The CDR3 is CASSGQGNTEAFF. The CDR3 DNA follows: TGTGCCAGCAGTGGACAGGGTAACACTGAAGCTTTCTTT.

The CDR3 DNA reads as TGTGCCAGCACCACTTGGGGCGAAGCTGAAGCTTTCTTT. Protein product: CASTTWGEAEAFF. The V and J genes are TRBV5-4 and TRBJ1-1; D is perhaps TRBD1 (5 bases). The V end was cut by 6 bases, the J end by 6 bases, with 15 bases between. CDR3 length: 13 residues. The V gene's germline CDR1 is SGHNT and CDR2 YYREEE (reference sequence).

This clone was observed once. V usage is TRBV6-5 and J usage is TRBJ2-7; maybe TRBD2 (5 bases). Germline V lookup: CDR1 MNHEY, CDR2 SVGAGI. V gave up 0 bases and J gave up 3 bases, with 6 bases separating them. This CDR3 spans 13 amino acids. The CDR3 reads CASSYSGSYEQYF. The CDR3 DNA is TGTGCCAGCAGTTACTCGGGGAGCTACGAGCAGTACTTC.

This clone showed up just a few times. This rearrangement joins TRBV14 to TRBJ1-1, with D tentatively TRBD1 (6 bases). V was cut by 3 bases and J by 4 bases, with 12 bases left in between. CDR1 SGHDN and CDR2 FVKESK come from the germline V gene. This CDR3 is built from 14 residues. Here the CDR3 reads CASSQVAGATEAFF. DNA of the CDR3: TGTGCCAGCAGCCAGGTTGCAGGGGCCACTGAAGCTTTCTTT.

This chain connects TRBV4-1 to TRBJ2-5; D call uncertain. Judging by the DNA end, TRBJ2-7 fits better; the J call may be wrong. The CDR3 runs to 15 residues. Germline V gene lookup returns CDR1 MGHRA and CDR2 YSYEKL. The CDR3 loop reads CASSPTPTASYEQYF. CDR3 DNA: TGCGCCAGCAGCCCTACCCCCACAGCCTCCTACGAGCAGTACTTC.

The V call is TRBV6-5, the J call TRBJ1-1; D is perhaps TRBD1 (5 bases). V was clipped by 5 bases and J by 2 bases, with 15 bases between them. The CDR3 contains 15 residues. Germline values: CDR1 MNHEY, CDR2 SVGAGI. The CDR3 region is CASSPLGGANTEAFF. The DNA for the CDR3 is TGTGCCAGCAGTCCCCTGGGGGGAGCTAACACTGAAGCTTTCTTT.

This clone was observed a handful of times. The gene calls are TRBV5-6 and TRBJ1-1; unclear D gene. CDR1 is SGHDT and CDR2 is YYEEEE in the germline V gene. CDR3 length: 11 amino acids. The V gene lost 3 bases and the J gene lost 7 bases, with 7 bases spanning the gap. As DNA, the CDR3 is TGTGCCAGCAGCTCTGAGATTGAAGCTTTCTTT. It codes for CASSSEIEAFF.

The chain joins TRBV5-1 to TRBJ2-5; weak D call: TRBD1 (5 bases). Judging by the DNA end, TRBJ2-7 fits better; the J call may be wrong. From germline, CDR1 is SGHRS and CDR2 YFSETQ. The CDR3 is made up of 14 amino acids. The CDR3 coding sequence is TGCGCCAGCAGTCAACAGGAATTCAACTACGAGCAGTACTTC. Translating it yields CASSQQEFNYEQYF.